The clone carrying this T cell receptor (beta chain) was seen only a few times. As handled by the study authors: Estimates of nucleated cell counts were drawn from the amplification of reference gene primers. Assay used: immunoSEQ multiplex PCR; TCRdb lists only in-frame clones, some missing. V and J calls and clone size follow that table, whereas D and trimming were derived from the DNA. The top ten hold roughly a fifth of the sample, which has roughly 190,000 clones, roughly 80% seen once. This entry belongs to a study of blood T cell repertoires in COVID-19. About the research overall: The United States, Italy and Spain provided the acute and convalescent COVID-19 samples. PBMCs, B-cell-depleted T cells, or T cells provided the cDNA or gDNA that made up the material.

The sequenced material came from peripheral blood. This clonotype was sampled from a human donor in a cohort sampled during active COVID-19.

The CDR3 spells CASSLAVLAGHNEQFF. The CDR3 DNA follows: TGTGCCAGCAGCTTGGCGGTCCTAGCGGGACACAATGAGCAGTTCTTC. The chain links TRBV5-6 to TRBJ2-1, with 9 bases matching TRBD2. With 0 bases clipped from V and 5 bases from J, the junction kept 6 bases outside the gene matches. The CDR3 is 16 residues long. Germline lookup yields CDR1 SGHDT and CDR2 YYEEEE.